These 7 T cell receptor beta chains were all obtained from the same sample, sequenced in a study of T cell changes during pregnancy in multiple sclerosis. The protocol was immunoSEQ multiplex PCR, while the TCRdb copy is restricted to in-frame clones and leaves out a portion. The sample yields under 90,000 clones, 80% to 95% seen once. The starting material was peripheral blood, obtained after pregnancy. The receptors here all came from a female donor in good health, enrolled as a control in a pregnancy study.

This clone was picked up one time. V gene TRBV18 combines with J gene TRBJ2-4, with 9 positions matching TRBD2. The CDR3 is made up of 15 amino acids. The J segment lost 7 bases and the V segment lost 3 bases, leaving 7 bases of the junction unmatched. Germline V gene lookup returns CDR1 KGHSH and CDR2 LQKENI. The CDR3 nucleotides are TGTGCCAGCTCACCTGGCGGGGGGGCCCCGAACATTCAGTACTTC. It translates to CASSPGGGAPNIQYF.

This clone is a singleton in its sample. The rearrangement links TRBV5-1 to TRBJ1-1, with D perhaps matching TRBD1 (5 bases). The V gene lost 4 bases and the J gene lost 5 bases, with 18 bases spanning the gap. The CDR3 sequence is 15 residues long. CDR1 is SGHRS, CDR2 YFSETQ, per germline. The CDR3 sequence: CASSPNSGEGTEAFF. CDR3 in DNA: TGCGCCAGCAGCCCGAATTCGGGAGAGGGGACTGAAGCTTTCTTT.

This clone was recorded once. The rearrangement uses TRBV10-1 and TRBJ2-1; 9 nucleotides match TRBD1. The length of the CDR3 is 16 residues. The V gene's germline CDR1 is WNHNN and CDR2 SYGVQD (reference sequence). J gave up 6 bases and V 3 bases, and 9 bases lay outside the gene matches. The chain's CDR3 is CASSDSRQGESNEQFF. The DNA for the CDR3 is TGCGCCAGCAGTGATAGTCGACAGGGGGAAAGCAATGAGCAGTTCTTC.

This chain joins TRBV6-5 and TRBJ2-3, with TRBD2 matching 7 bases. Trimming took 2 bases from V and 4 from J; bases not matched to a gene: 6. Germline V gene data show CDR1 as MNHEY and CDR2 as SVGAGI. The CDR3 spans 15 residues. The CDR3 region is CASSYIAGVPDTQYF. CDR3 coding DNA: TGTGCCAGCAGTTACATCGCGGGAGTTCCAGATACGCAGTATTTT.

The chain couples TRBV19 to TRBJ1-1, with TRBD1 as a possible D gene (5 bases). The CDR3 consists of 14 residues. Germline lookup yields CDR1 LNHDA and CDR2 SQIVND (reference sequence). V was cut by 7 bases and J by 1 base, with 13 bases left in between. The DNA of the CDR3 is TGTGCCAGTAACTGGGACTTCCCGAACACTGAAGCTTTCTTT. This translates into CASNWDFPNTEAFF.

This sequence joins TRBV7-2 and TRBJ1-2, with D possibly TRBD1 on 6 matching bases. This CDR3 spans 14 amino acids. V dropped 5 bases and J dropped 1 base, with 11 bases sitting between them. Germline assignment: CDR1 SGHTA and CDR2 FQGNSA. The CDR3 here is CASSEGQNNYGYTF. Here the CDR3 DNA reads TGTGCCAGCAGCGAAGGACAGAATAACTATGGCTACACCTTC. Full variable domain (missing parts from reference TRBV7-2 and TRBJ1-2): GAGVSQSPSNKVTEKGKDVELRCDPISGHTALYWYRQSLGQGLEFLIYFQGNSAPDKSGLPSDRFSAERTGGSVSTLTIQRTQQEDSAVYLCASSEGQNNYGYTFGSGTRLTVV.

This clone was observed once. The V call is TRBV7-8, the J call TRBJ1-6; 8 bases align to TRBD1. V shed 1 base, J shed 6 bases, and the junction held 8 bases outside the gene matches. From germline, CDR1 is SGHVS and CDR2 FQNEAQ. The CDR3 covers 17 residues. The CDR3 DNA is TGTGCCAGCAGCTTAGGTATCCGACAGGGGAGTAATTCACCCCTCCACTTT. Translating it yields CASSLGIRQGSNSPLHF.